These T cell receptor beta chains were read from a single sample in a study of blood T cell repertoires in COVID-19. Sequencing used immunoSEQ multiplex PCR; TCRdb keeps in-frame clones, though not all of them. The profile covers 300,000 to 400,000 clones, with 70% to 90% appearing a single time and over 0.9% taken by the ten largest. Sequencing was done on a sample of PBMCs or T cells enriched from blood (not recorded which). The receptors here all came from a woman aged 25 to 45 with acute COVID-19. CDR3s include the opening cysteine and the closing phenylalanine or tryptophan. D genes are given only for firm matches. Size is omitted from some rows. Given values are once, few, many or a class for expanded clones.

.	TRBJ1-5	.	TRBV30	TGTGCCTGGAGTTCGGCCTACGGGGTGGGTCAGCCCCAGCATTTT	CAWSSAYGVGQPQHF
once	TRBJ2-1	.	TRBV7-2	TGTGCCAGCAGCTTAGTCACGAGGGGGGGCTACAATGAGCAGTTCTTC	CASSLVTRGGYNEQFF
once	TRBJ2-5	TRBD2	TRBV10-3	TGTGCCATCAGGACTAGCGGGGGCCACCAAGAGACCCAGTACTTC	CAIRTSGGHQETQYF
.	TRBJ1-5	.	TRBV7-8	TGTGCCAGCAGCTTAGGAGAAGCCCTTAGCAATCAGCCCCAGCATTTT	CASSLGEALSNQPQHF
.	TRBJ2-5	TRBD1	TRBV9	TGTGCCAGCAACCGACAGGGATCGGAGACCCAGTACTTC	CASNRQGSETQYF
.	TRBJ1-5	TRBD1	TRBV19	TGTGCCAGTAGTGGGGGACAGCGCGGCAATCAGCCCCAGCATTTT	CASSGGQRGNQPQHF
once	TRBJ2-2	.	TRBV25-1	TGTGCCAGCAGAGAACGGAGCACCGGGGAGCTGTTTTTT	CASRERSTGELFF
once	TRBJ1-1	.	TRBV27	TGTGCCAGCAGTTGGCGGGGGGCGAACACTGAAGCTTTCTTT	CASSWRGANTEAFF
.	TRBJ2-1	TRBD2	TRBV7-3	TGTGCCAGCAGCACCCGGACTAGCGGACACAATGAGCAGTTCTTC	CASSTRTSGHNEQFF
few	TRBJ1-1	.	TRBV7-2	TGTGCCAGCAGCTTAAGGAGTGGGACTGAAGCTTTCTTT	CASSLRSGTEAFF
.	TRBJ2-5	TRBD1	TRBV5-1	TGCGCCAGCAGCTTAGGGACAGGGAGGGAAGAGACCCAGTACTTC	CASSLGTGREETQYF
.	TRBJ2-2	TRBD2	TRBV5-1	TGCACCAGCAGCAAGACTAGCGGGGGGTCCCCCGGGGAGCTGTTTTTT	CTSSKTSGGSPGELFF
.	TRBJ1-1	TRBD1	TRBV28	TGTGCCAGCTCCGGGACAGTGAACACTGAAGCTTTCTTT	CASSGTVNTEAFF
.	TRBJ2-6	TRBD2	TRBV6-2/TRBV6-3	TGTGCCAGCAGCCCGGGACTAGCGGATCTTCTGTACTCTGGGGCCAACGTCCTGACTTTC	CASSPGLADLLYSGANVLTF
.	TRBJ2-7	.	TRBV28	TGTGCCAGCACCCAGCGAGGGGGGGTCTCCTACGAGCAGTACTTC	CASTQRGGVSYEQYF
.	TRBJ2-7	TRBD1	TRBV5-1	TGCGCCAGCAGCTTGGCCTGGACAGGGATCACCGAGCAGTACTTC	CASSLAWTGITEQYF
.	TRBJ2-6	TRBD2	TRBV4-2	TGTGCCAGCAGCGAAGAGCCGGGACTAGCGTTTGCTGGGGCCAACGTCCTGACTTTC	CASSEEPGLAFAGANVLTF
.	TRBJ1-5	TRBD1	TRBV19	TGTGCCAGTAGTATCTACACAGGGGGCGCGGCCCAGCATTTT	CASSIYTGGAAQHF
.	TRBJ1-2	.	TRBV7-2	TGTGCCAGCAGCCCACGATTAAGTCTACGTCAGGGGGGCTACACCTTC	CASSPRLSLRQGGYTF
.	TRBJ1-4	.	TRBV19	TGTGCCACCCAGCGGGGGCAGGGGATTGAAAAACTGTTTTTT	CATQRGQGIEKLFF
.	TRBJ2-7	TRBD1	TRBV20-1	TGCAGTGCTAGTGCCGGGACAGGGGTTGCGCAGTACTTC	CSASAGTGVAQYF
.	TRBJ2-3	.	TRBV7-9	TGTGCCAGCAGCTTGGGCGGAGGGTACAGCACAGATACGCAGTATTTT	CASSLGGGYSTDTQYF
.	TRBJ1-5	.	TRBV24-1	TGTGCCACCAGTGCCGGGGCCCAGGGGAATCAGCCCCAGCATTTT	CATSAGAQGNQPQHF
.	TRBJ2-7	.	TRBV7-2	TGTGCCAGCAGCCTGAGGACAGCCTCCTACGAGCAGTACTTC	CASSLRTASYEQYF
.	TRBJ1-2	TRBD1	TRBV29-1	TGCAGCGTTGAAGCTCCGGGACAGGGGACGATCTATGGCTACACCTTC	CSVEAPGQGTIYGYTF
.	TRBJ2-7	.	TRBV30	TGTGCCTGGAGTCAGGGGAAAATGTACGAGCAGTACTTC	CAWSQGKMYEQYF
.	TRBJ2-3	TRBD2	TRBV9	TGTGCCAGCAGCGCACTCCCTAGACTAGCGGGGACAGATACGCAGTATTTT	CASSALPRLAGTDTQYF
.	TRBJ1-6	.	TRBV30	TGTGCCTGGACCCCTCCGGGGACTTGGGGACCCCTCCACTTT	CAWTPPGTWGPLHF
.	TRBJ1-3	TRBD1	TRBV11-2	TGTGCCAGCAGCCACCGGGACAGCGGCGGGCCGGCTGGAAACACCATATATTTT	CASSHRDSGGPAGNTIYF
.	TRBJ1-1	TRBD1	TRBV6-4	TGTGCCAGCAGAGGGACAGGGAACACTGAAGCTTTCTTT	CASRGTGNTEAFF
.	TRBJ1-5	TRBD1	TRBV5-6	TGTGCCAGCAGCTCAACCTCGGGACAGGCATATAGCAATCAGCCCCAGCATTTT	CASSSTSGQAYSNQPQHF
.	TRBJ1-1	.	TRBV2	TGTGCCAGCAGACCGGGAGGCCGGGACACTGAAGCTTTCTTT	CASRPGGRDTEAFF
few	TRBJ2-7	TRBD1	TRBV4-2	TGTGCCAGCAGCCATCCCCAGACAGGGGGCACCTACGAGCAGTACTTC	CASSHPQTGGTYEQYF
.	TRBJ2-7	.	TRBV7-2	TGTGCCAGCAGCTTATATGCAGGGCCCTACGAGCAGTACTTC	CASSLYAGPYEQYF
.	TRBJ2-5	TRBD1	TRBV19	TGTGCCAGCGAGGACAGGGTCGGCGAGACCCAGTACTTC	CASEDRVGETQYF
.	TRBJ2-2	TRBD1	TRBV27	TGTGCCAGCAGTGCGGGTTGGGGTCAGGGGGTTCACGGGGAGCTGTTTTTT	CASSAGWGQGVHGELFF
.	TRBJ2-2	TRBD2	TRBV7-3	TGTGCCAGCAGCTTATTAGCGGGGCCGAACACCGGGGAGCTGTTTTTT	CASSLLAGPNTGELFF
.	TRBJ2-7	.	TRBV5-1	TGCGCCAGCAGCTTGGCCCCCCTAAACTACGAGCAGTACTTC	CASSLAPLNYEQYF
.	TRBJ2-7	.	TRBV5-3	TGTGCCAGAAGCTATCCCTACTACGAGCAGTACTTC	CARSYPYYEQYF
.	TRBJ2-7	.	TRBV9	TGTGCCAGCAGCGGCCGCGGGTCGGGTTTAGTGGAGCAGTACTTC	CASSGRGSGLVEQYF
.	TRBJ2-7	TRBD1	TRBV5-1	TGCGCCAGCAGCTTGACTCAGGGGGCGATCGGCTACGAGCAGTACTTC	CASSLTQGAIGYEQYF
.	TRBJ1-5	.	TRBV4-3	TGCGCCAGCAGCCAAGGGACAGACACTCAGCCCCAGCATTTT	CASSQGTDTQPQHF
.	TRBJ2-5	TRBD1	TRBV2	TGTGCCAGCAGCCGACAGGGCCCGGTAAGGTACTTC	CASSRQGPVRYF
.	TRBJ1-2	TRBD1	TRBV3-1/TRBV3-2	TGTGCCAGCAGCGATAGCCCGGGACAGGGGTATGGCTACACCTTC	CASSDSPGQGYGYTF
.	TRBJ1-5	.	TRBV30	TGTGCCTGGAGTCCTTGGGCGGAGGGTGGAAAATTTCAGCCCCAGCATTTT	CAWSPWAEGGKFQPQHF
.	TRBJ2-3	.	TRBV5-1	TGCGCCAGCAGCCGCTCCGGGGTTGGCACAGATACGCAGTATTTT	CASSRSGVGTDTQYF
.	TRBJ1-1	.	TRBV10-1	TGCGCCAGCAGTGATGAGGGCTACCAACGTGGGGCTTTCTTT	CASSDEGYQRGAFF
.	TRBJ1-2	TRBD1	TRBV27	TGTGCCAGCAGTTCAGAAGACAGGGGTCGATTCTATGGCTACACCTTC	CASSSEDRGRFYGYTF
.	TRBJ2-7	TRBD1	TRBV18	TGTGCCAGCTCACCAGGGCAGGGGGCTTACGAGCAGTACTTC	CASSPGQGAYEQYF
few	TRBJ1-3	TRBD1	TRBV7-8	TGTGCCAGCAGCGGGGACAGATTCTCTGGAAACACCATATATTTT	CASSGDRFSGNTIYF
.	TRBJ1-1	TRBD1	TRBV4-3	TGCGCCAGCAGCCCTTTTGTAGGGGGCGCAGATAAGGCTTTCTTT	CASSPFVGGADKAFF
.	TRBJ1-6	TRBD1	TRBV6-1	TGTGCCAGCAGTGAGGGGACAGGGGAGGGGTCACCCCTCCACTTT	CASSEGTGEGSPLHF
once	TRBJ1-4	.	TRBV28	TGTGCCAGCGCCCCAGCAGGAGGGGCGGCTAATGAAAAACTGTTTTTT	CASAPAGGAANEKLFF